The rows below give T cell receptor beta chains drawn from one sample of a study of blood T cell repertoires in COVID-19. The method was immunoSEQ multiplex PCR; TCRdb's version includes in-frame clones alone and lacks a portion of them. The sample consists of 300,000 or so clones, 70% to 90% of them appearing once. Sequenced: peripheral blood. The receptors stem from a woman between 50 and 59 years old with active or convalescent COVID-19. The CDR3 runs from the conserved cysteine through the conserved F or W. The order of the fields is J gene, clone size, V gene, CDR3 protein. Size tells how often a clone was seen (once, few, many) or the class of an expanded clone, and some rows leave it out.

J: TRBJ1-5; size: -; V: TRBV7-9; CDR3: CASSLQSNQPQHF
J: TRBJ1-3; size: -; V: TRBV28; CDR3: CASGKGAWNTIYF
J: TRBJ2-1; size: -; V: TRBV6-5; CDR3: CASTPDRVTQFF
J: TRBJ2-7; size: -; V: TRBV3-1/TRBV3-2; CDR3: CASSQKTSGYHSYEQYF
J: TRBJ1-1; size: -; V: TRBV10-3; CDR3: CAISPTGNTEAFF
J: TRBJ2-3; size: -; V: TRBV2; CDR3: CASKDRGTDTQYF
J: TRBJ1-5; size: -; V: TRBV6-1; CDR3: CASSETRNQPQHF
J: TRBJ1-2; size: -; V: TRBV6-1; CDR3: CASSEQTGGGYGYTF
J: TRBJ1-1; size: once; V: TRBV14; CDR3: CASSLRTGRNTEAFF
J: TRBJ2-2; size: -; V: TRBV5-6; CDR3: CASSRIRTSGVGELFF
J: TRBJ1-4; size: -; V: TRBV6-5; CDR3: CASSPRTGRGEKLFF
J: TRBJ1-5; size: -; V: TRBV15; CDR3: CATSRGTGTGSQPQHF
J: TRBJ2-5; size: -; V: TRBV20-1; CDR3: CSALAVETQYF
J: TRBJ1-2; size: -; V: TRBV3-1/TRBV3-2; CDR3: CASSQWQGDGYGYTF
J: TRBJ2-5; size: -; V: TRBV12-5; CDR3: CASGFPGTGVQETQYF
J: TRBJ1-1; size: -; V: TRBV10-3; CDR3: CAISESQDWVAFF
J: TRBJ1-3; size: -; V: TRBV30; CDR3: CAWTLSHTIYF
J: TRBJ2-5; size: -; V: TRBV5-1; CDR3: CASSLEGGTGAQYF
J: TRBJ1-2; size: -; V: TRBV5-1; CDR3: CASSPQQGEVTGYTF
J: TRBJ2-5; size: -; V: TRBV19; CDR3: CASSIESGRSMETQYF
J: TRBJ2-1; size: -; V: TRBV18; CDR3: CASSGGASYNEQFF
J: TRBJ1-2; size: -; V: TRBV30; CDR3: CAWSKGGTGVYGYTF
J: TRBJ1-1; size: -; V: TRBV23-1; CDR3: CASSHFILWGVSILRTEAFF
J: TRBJ1-6; size: -; V: TRBV2; CDR3: CASSGQQNSPLHF
J: TRBJ1-2; size: -; V: TRBV30; CDR3: CAWTRGLGYGYTF
J: TRBJ1-4; size: -; V: TRBV6-1; CDR3: CASSGVPGQGARNEKLFF
J: TRBJ2-3; size: -; V: TRBV3-1/TRBV3-2; CDR3: CASSLREGSTDTQYF
J: TRBJ2-2; size: -; V: TRBV2; CDR3: CASEVAGGPYTGELFF
J: TRBJ2-4; size: -; V: TRBV6-1; CDR3: CASSEGRDRTPTNIQYF
J: TRBJ1-2; size: -; V: TRBV19; CDR3: CASSRDRGLYGYTF
J: TRBJ2-3; size: -; V: TRBV9; CDR3: CASSPFGVTDTQYF
J: TRBJ2-1; size: -; V: TRBV7-6; CDR3: CASSLLGLAGASSYNEQFF
J: TRBJ2-3; size: -; V: TRBV20-1; CDR3: CSASDSSTDTQYF
J: TRBJ2-5; size: few; V: TRBV10-3; CDR3: CAITLGQGVHETQYF
J: TRBJ2-5; size: -; V: TRBV11-2; CDR3: CASSRGPEETQYF
J: TRBJ2-7; size: -; V: TRBV6-5; CDR3: CASKISGGTAGEQYF
J: TRBJ2-1; size: -; V: TRBV4-1; CDR3: CASSQDRASGGPVQFF